The 17 T cell receptor beta chains below come from one sample, sequenced in a study of human T cells and chemical hapten exposure. Specified time point: healthy volunteer bleed at 2 weeks. Total RNA was extracted from unfractionated whole blood. TCRdb re-called the RACE reads with MiXCR, one entry per CDR3 protein. The sample yields over 100,000 distinct CDR3 sequences, approximately 9.1% seen once. Sequenced input: whole blood. These receptors were taken from a male donor in good health. Some clones in this sample may be carry-over from other donors' samples.

This clonotype was recorded a few times. CDR3 in amino acids: CASTPGGSQPQHF. CDR3 bases: TGTGCCAGCACCCCCGGAGGGTCTCAGCCCCAGCATTTT. The rearrangement uses TRBV12-3 or TRBV12-4 and TRBJ1-5, with D unresolved. The CDR3 has 13 amino acids. V gave up 7 bases and J gave up 6 bases, with 13 bases separating them.

CDR3 protein: CASSSRLAGGPAQYF. The CDR3 coding sequence is TGTGCCAGCAGTTCCCGACTAGCGGGAGGGCCGGCCCAGTACTTC. The chain is built from TRBV12-3 or TRBV12-4 and TRBJ2-5; 14 bases agree with TRBD2. V shed 4 bases, J shed 9 bases, and the junction held 7 bases outside the gene matches. The CDR3 contains 15 residues.

The chain recombines TRBV7-9 with TRBJ2-7, with D perhaps TRBD1 (6 bases). This CDR3 region has 13 residues. Trimming took 11 bases from V and 5 from J, leaving 19 bases between them. Looked up from germline, CDR1 is SEHNR and CDR2 is FQNEAQ (reference sequence). This chain's CDR3 is CAYLGGLNHEQYF. Written as DNA, the CDR3 is TGTGCCTACCTTGGGGGCCTGAACCACGAGCAGTACTTC.

The V call is TRBV6-5, the J call TRBJ1-6; 7 nucleotides align to TRBD1. The CDR3 extends over 17 amino acids. Germline assignment: CDR1 MNHEY and CDR2 SVGAGI. J was trimmed by 16 bases and V by 1 base; bases with no gene match: 19. The CDR3 is CASSYFVGGETPHHLHF. The CDR3 coding sequence is TGTGCCAGCAGTTACTTCGTAGGGGGCGAGACCCCCCATCATCTCCACTTT.

In its sample, this clonotype was seen many times. J is TRBJ2-3 and V is TRBV7-8; 9 bases match TRBD1. The ends lost 5 bases at V and 6 bases at J; junction bases unmatched: 12. The CDR3 length is 16 residues. CDR1 is SGHVS, CDR2 FQNEAQ, per germline. The CDR3 is CASSPSTGTGRDTQYF. The CDR3 DNA is TGTGCCAGCAGCCCCTCCACGGGGACAGGGCGGGATACGCAGTATTTT.

This chain links TRBV12-3 or TRBV12-4 with TRBJ2-1; TRBD1 matches 7 bases. With V trimmed by 3 bases and J by 4 bases, 3 bases remained unmatched. The CDR3 sequence is 14 residues long. CDR3 sequence reads: CASSFATGYNEQFF. Written as DNA, the CDR3 is TGTGCCAGCAGTTTCGCGACAGGGTACAATGAGCAGTTCTTC.

V usage is TRBV7-2 and J usage is TRBJ2-7, with D possibly TRBD2 on 6 matching bases. Trimming stripped 3 bases from V and 2 bases from J, with 8 bases between. CDR1 and CDR2 (germline): SGHTA, FQGNSA. This CDR3 contains 13 residues. CDR3 region: CASSFGLTYEQYF. The DNA for the CDR3 is TGTGCCAGCAGCTTCGGACTAACCTACGAGCAGTACTTC.

The V call is TRBV29-1, the J call TRBJ2-5; D is unresolved. There are 13 residues in the CDR3. Between the trimmed V and J ends, which lost 4 bases and 5 bases, there was a span of 14 bases. Germline V gives CDR1 SQVTM, CDR2 ANQGSEA. The CDR3 bases are TGCAGCGTTGCGGCACGTATCACGGAGACCCAGTACTTC. This codes for CSVAARITETQYF.

This chain links TRBV7-9 with TRBJ1-5; maybe TRBD1 (6 bases). CDR3 length: 18 amino acids. Trimming pared 4 bases from V and 0 bases from J, leaving 19 bases between. Germline V CDR1 and CDR2: SEHNR, FQNEAQ (reference sequence). This CDR3 is CASSSTTGGGHSNQPQHF. CDR3 nucleotide sequence: TGTGCCAGCAGCTCTACGACGGGGGGCGGGCATAGCAATCAGCCCCAGCATTTT.

The chain couples TRBV7-2 to TRBJ1-5; D gene uncertain. The CDR3 totals 13 residues. Trimming took off 3 bases at V and 6 bases at J, with 9 bases between the two ends. Germline V gives CDR1 SGHTA, CDR2 FQGNSA. CDR3 sequence (DNA): TGTGCCAGCAGCTTGGGCGACCCTCAGCCCCAGCATTTT. Translating gives CASSLGDPQPQHF.

In this sample, this clonotype turned up a few times. The gene calls are TRBV5-1 and TRBJ2-1; TRBD1 agrees at 9 bases. The CDR3 is 15 residues long. V was pared by 0 bases and J by 4 bases, with 2 bases of the junction left unmatched. Germline V gives CDR1 SGHRS, CDR2 YFSETQ. The DNA for the CDR3 is TGCGCCAGCAGCTTGGATGGGACAGGGTACAATGAGCAGTTCTTC. Protein: CASSLDGTGYNEQFF.

The sample holds many counts of this clonotype. In DNA, the CDR3 is TGTGCCAGCAGCTTAGTATCAGACACAGATACGCAGTATTTT. This sequence encodes CASSLVSDTDTQYF. The chain has TRBV11-2 and TRBJ2-3; D is unclear. Between the trimmed V and J ends, which lost 1 base and 2 bases, there was a span of 7 bases. Looked up from germline, CDR1 is SGHAT and CDR2 is FQNNGV. This CDR3 has 14 amino acids. Variable domain in full (rest from reference TRBV11-2 and TRBJ2-3): EAGVAQSPRYKIIEKRQSVAFWCNPISGHATLYWYQQILGQGPKLLIQFQNNGVVDDSQLPKDRFSAERLKGVDSTLKIQPAKLEDSAVYLCASSLVSDTDTQYFGPGTRLTVL.

This clonotype has just a few counts. The CDR3 DNA follows: TGTGCCAGTAGTATTTCCCGTGGAAATCAGCCCCAGCATTTT. Encoded protein: CASSISRGNQPQHF. V usage is TRBV19 and J usage is TRBJ1-5; D is uncertain. There are 14 residues in the CDR3. Trimming pared 3 bases from V and 4 bases from J, leaving 10 bases between. Germline V gives CDR1 LNHDA, CDR2 SQIVND (reference sequence). Full variable domain (outside the CDR3, taken from reference TRBV19 and TRBJ1-5): DGGITQSPKYLFRKEGQNVTLSCEQNLNHDAMYWYRQDPGQGLRLIYYSQIVNDFQKGDIAEGYSVSREKKESFPLTVTSAQKNPTAFYLCASSISRGNQPQHFGDGTRLSIL.

This clonotype was counted only a few times. The rearrangement uses TRBV29-1 and TRBJ1-1; D gene uncertain. V shed 3 bases and J shed 2 bases, with 7 bases lying between them. There are 12 residues in the CDR3. Germline V gene sequence: CDR1 SQVTM, CDR2 ANQGSEA. CDR3 protein: CSVDPSNTEAFF. The CDR3 nucleotides read TGCAGCGTTGACCCCTCCAACACTGAAGCTTTCTTT.

This clonotype was seen at least ten times. CDR3 amino acids: CASSPNTEAFF. For the CDR3, the DNA is TGTGCCAGCAGCCCTAACACTGAAGCTTTCTTT. V is TRBV12-3 or TRBV12-4 and J is TRBJ1-1; D not certain. V shed 6 bases and J shed 2 bases, with 4 bases lying between them. The CDR3 extends over 11 amino acids.

This clonotype was found many times. This chain uses TRBV5-4 with TRBJ1-6; D unresolved. CDR3 length equals 15 residues. V lost 2 bases, J lost 9 bases, and 15 bases lay in between. Germline V gene lookup returns CDR1 SGHNT and CDR2 YYREEE (reference sequence). DNA for the CDR3: TGTGCCAGCAGCTTTGGAGGGTTTACGGGTTCACCCCTCCACTTT. The encoded protein is CASSFGGFTGSPLHF.

This clonotype was seen a few times. The chain combines TRBV29-1 with TRBJ1-1; D unresolved. CDR1 is SQVTM, CDR2 ANQGSEA, per germline. This CDR3 spans 12 amino acids. With 7 bases removed from V and 7 bases from J, the gap between germline ends came to 16 bases. CDR3 sequence: CSALGGLGEAFF. The CDR3 region has the DNA TGCAGCGCCCTCGGAGGGTTGGGTGAAGCTTTCTTT.